This section outlines one T cell receptor (beta chain) sequence together with its context. V was pared by 0 bases and J by 1 base, with 5 bases of the junction left unmatched. CDR3 length: 17 residues. In germline, CDR1 is LGHNA, CDR2 YNFKEQ. These data originate in a study of patients and donors after allogeneic stem cell transplantation. MiXCR, applied by TCRdb to the RT-PCR reads, yields one record per CDR3 protein. The data show some 90,000 distinct CDR3 sequences, about 48% seen once. The chain is built from TRBV4-2 and TRBJ2-2; 7 positions agree with TRBD2. Input material: blood, either unsorted or a sorted T cell fraction (not recorded which). This receptor was identified in a human donor who was either an allogeneic HSCT recipient or a stem cell or donor lymphocyte infusion donor (not recorded which). It is not recorded whose cells these are; they may come from a transplant donor. The CDR3 sequence is CASSQDSLAVNTGELFF. The CDR3 bases are TGTGCCAGCAGCCAAGATTCCCTAGCGGTGAACACCGGGGAGCTGTTTTTT.